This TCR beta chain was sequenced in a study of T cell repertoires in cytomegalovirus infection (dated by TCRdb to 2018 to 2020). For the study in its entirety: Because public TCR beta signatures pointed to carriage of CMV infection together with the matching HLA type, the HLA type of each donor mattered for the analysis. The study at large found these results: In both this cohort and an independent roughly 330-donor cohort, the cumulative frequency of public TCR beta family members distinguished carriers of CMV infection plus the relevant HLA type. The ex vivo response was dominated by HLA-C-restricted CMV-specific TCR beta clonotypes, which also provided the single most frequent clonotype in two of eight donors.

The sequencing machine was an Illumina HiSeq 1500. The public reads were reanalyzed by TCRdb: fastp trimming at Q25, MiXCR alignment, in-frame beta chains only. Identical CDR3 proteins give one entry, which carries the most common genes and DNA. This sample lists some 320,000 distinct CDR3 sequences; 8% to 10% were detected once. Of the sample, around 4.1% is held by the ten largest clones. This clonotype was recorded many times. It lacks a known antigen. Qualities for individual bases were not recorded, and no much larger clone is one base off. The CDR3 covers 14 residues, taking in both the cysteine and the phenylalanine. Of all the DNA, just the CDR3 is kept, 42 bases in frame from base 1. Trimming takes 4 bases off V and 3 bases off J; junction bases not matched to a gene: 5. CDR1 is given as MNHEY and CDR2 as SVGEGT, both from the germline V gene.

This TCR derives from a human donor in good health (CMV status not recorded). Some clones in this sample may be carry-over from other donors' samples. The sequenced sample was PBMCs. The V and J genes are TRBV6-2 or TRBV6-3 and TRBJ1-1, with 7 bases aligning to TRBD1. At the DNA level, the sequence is TGTGCCAGCAGTTTCGGACAGGCTTACACTGAAGCTTTCTTT. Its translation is CASSFGQAYTEAFF.